This T cell receptor (beta chain) was observed in a study of blood T cell repertoires in COVID-19. The repertoire was sequenced with immunoSEQ multiplex PCR; TCRdb's copy has only in-frame clones and lacks some. The data hold around 200,000 clones, with 70% to 90% observed a single time. In germline, CDR1 is MNHEY, CDR2 SVGAGI. The ends were cut back, 2 bases at V and 12 bases at J, with 14 bases in the middle. The CDR3 is 13 amino acids. The sequencing input was peripheral blood. The TCR comes from a young woman who had recovered from COVID-19. The chain has TRBV6-5 and TRBJ2-1; possible D gene TRBD1, 5 bases. The DNA of the CDR3 is TGTGCCAGCAGTTACGCCCAGGGCTATAGGCAGTTCTTC. Translation gives CASSYAQGYRQFF.